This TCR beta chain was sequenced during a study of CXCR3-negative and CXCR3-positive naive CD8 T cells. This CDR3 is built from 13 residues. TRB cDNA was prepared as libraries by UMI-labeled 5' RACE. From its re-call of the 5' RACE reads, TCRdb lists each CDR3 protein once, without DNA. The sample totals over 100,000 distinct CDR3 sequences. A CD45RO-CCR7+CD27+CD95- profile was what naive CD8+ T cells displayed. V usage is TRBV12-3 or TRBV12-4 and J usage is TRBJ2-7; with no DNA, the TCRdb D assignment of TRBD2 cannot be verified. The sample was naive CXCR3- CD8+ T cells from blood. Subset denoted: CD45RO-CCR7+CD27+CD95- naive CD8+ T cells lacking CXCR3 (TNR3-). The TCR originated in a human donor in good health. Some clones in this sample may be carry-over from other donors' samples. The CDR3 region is CASSPAYLYEQYF.